These T cell receptor beta chains were read from a single sample in a study of blood T cell repertoires in COVID-19. TCRdb keeps only in-frame clones here, not all; method: immunoSEQ multiplex PCR. This table has 250,000 to 300,000 clones, less than 85% appearing once. Sequencing was done on a sample of peripheral blood. These receptors came from a man aged 55 to 70 who had recovered from COVID-19. The CDR3 runs from the conserved cysteine through the conserved F or W. The D gene is left open where the match is weak. Size tells how often a clone was seen (once, few, many) or the class of an expanded clone, and some rows leave it out.

d_gene	j_gene	abundance	v_gene	CDR3aa	CDR3nt
TRBD1	TRBJ2-1	NA	TRBV27	CASSSGGGYNEQFF	TGTGCCAGCAGTTCAGGGGGCGGCTACAATGAGCAGTTCTTC
TRBD1	TRBJ1-2	NA	TRBV3-1/TRBV3-2	CASSRGQALFYGYTF	TGTGCCAGCAGCAGGGGACAGGCCCTTTTCTATGGCTACACCTTC
NA	TRBJ1-5	once	TRBV2	CASSGGRGSNQPQHF	TGTGCCAGCAGCGGCGGACGGGGAAGCAATCAGCCCCAGCATTTT
TRBD1	TRBJ1-2	NA	TRBV19	CASKLRDRGNYGYTF	TGTGCCAGCAAACTCCGGGACAGGGGCAACTATGGCTACACCTTC
TRBD2	TRBJ2-1	NA	TRBV3-1/TRBV3-2	CASSQDIGRGASFF	TGTGCCAGCAGCCAAGATATTGGGCGGGGGGCGTCGTTCTTC
NA	TRBJ2-3	NA	TRBV21-1	CASSVFASKPHTDTQYF	TGTGCCAGCAGTGTCTTTGCTAGTAAACCTCACACAGATACGCAGTATTTT
TRBD2	TRBJ2-1	NA	TRBV4-2	CASSQFSGRAGDNEQFF	TGTGCCAGCAGCCAATTTAGCGGGAGGGCGGGGGACAATGAGCAGTTCTTC
NA	TRBJ2-2	NA	TRBV5-4	CASSLGGAYTGELFF	TGTGCCAGCAGCTTGGGTGGGGCATACACCGGGGAGCTGTTTTTT
NA	TRBJ1-2	NA	TRBV6-5	CASTPGVAYGYTF	TGTGCCAGCACCCCCGGAGTGGCATATGGCTACACCTTC
TRBD2	TRBJ2-3	NA	TRBV2	CASSRAGGPDTQYF	TGTGCCAGCAGTAGAGCGGGAGGGCCAGATACGCAGTATTTT
TRBD2	TRBJ2-5	NA	TRBV7-2	CASSLKPRTSVQETQYF	TGTGCCAGCAGCTTAAAGCCCAGGACTAGCGTCCAAGAGACCCAGTACTTC
NA	TRBJ1-2	NA	TRBV12-3/TRBV12-4	CARDSSRAHGYTF	TGTGCCCGCGATTCGTCCAGGGCTCATGGCTACACCTTC
TRBD2	TRBJ2-3	NA	TRBV20-1	CSASGTSEQTPSTQYF	TGCAGTGCTAGTGGGACTAGCGAACAAACCCCCAGTACGCAGTATTTT
TRBD1	TRBJ1-2	NA	TRBV5-1	CASRPGQGYGYTF	TGCGCCAGCAGACCCGGACAGGGGTATGGCTACACCTTC
NA	TRBJ1-1	NA	TRBV20-1	CSASTEMPPSAFF	TGCAGTGCTAGTACAGAAATGCCCCCTTCGGCTTTCTTT
NA	TRBJ1-6	NA	TRBV20-1	CSASSGLDSPLHF	TGCAGTGCTAGTTCCGGGTTGGATTCACCCCTCCACTTT
TRBD2	TRBJ2-7	NA	TRBV29-1	CSVEEWTSGTYEQYF	TGCAGCGTTGAAGAGTGGACTAGCGGGACCTACGAGCAGTACTTC
NA	TRBJ1-1	once	TRBV2	CASSGPNTEAFF	TGTGCCAGCAGTGGGCCGAACACTGAAGCTTTCTTT
NA	TRBJ2-7	NA	TRBV29-1	CSVGQGSYEQYF	TGCAGCGTTGGGCAGGGGTCCTACGAGCAGTACTTC
NA	TRBJ2-7	NA	TRBV28	CASRPAQPSYEQYF	TGTGCCAGCAGGCCCGCACAGCCCTCCTACGAGCAGTACTTC